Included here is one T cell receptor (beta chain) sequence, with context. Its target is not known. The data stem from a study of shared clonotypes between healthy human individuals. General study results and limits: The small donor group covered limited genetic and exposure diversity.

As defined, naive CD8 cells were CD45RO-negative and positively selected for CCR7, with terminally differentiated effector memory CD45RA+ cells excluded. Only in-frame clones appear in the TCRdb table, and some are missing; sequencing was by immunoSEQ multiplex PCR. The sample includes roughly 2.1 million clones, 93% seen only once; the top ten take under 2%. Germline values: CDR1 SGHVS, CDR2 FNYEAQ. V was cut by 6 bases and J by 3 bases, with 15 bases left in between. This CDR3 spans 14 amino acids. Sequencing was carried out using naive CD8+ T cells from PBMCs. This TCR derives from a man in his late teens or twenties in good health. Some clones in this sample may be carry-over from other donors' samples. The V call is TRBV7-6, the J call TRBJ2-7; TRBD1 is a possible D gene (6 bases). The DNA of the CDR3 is TGTGCCAGCAGTTACAGTGCAGGGGACTACGAGCAGTACTTC. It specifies CASSYSAGDYEQYF.